These T cell receptor beta chains were read from a single sample in a study of T cell responses to AZD1222 COVID-19 vaccine. Assay used: immunoSEQ multiplex PCR; TCRdb lists only in-frame clones, some missing. The sample lists almost 50,000 clones; more than 60% were seen once. The input for sequencing was peripheral blood, taken on day 0 of MenACWY control vaccination. All receptors come from an adult in good health. Each CDR3 is given with its conserved first and last residue. The D gene is left open where the match is weak. Not all rows give a size; the values are once, few, many and, for expanded clones, a class.

>NA|TRBJ1-1|TRBV10-3|NA
CAITARGAVTEAFF
TGTGCCATCACGGCTCGGGGTGCCGTAACTGAAGCTTTCTTT
>TRBD1|TRBJ1-5|TRBV18|NA
CASSRQGREPQHF
TGTGCCAGCTCACGACAGGGGAGAGAGCCCCAGCATTTT
>NA|TRBJ1-1|TRBV19|few
CASSPSDENTEAFF
TGTGCCAGTAGTCCCTCGGACGAGAACACTGAAGCTTTCTTT
>TRBD2|TRBJ2-4|TRBV4-2|NA
CASSQAPGTTLAKNIQYF
TGTGCCAGCAGCCAAGCTCCCGGGACTACCTTAGCCAAAAACATTCAGTACTTC
>NA|TRBJ1-5|TRBV5-4|NA
CASSREGSGQPQHF
TGTGCCAGCAGCCGCGAGGGGTCAGGTCAGCCCCAGCATTTT
>TRBD2|TRBJ2-2|TRBV4-1|few
CASSHRGRDSLDGELFF
TGCGCCAGCAGCCACAGAGGGAGGGACTCCCTGGACGGGGAGCTGTTTTTT
>TRBD1|TRBJ1-2|TRBV5-1|once
CASSLTGAYGYTF
TGCGCCAGCAGCTTGACAGGGGCCTATGGCTACACCTTC
>TRBD1|TRBJ1-5|TRBV27|NA
CASRVAGQGTNQPQHF
TGTGCCAGCAGGGTAGCGGGACAGGGTACCAATCAGCCCCAGCATTTT
>NA|TRBJ1-1|TRBV25-1|NA
CASSHGRRENTEAFF
TGTGCCAGCAGTCATGGGCGGCGGGAGAACACTGAAGCTTTCTTT
>NA|TRBJ1-2|TRBV5-1|NA
CASSLDKSYGYTF
TGCGCCAGCAGCTTGGACAAGTCCTATGGCTACACCTTC
>TRBD1|TRBJ1-2|TRBV3-1/TRBV3-2|NA
CASSREGGRGYGYTF
TGTGCCAGCAGCCGGGAAGGGGGCAGGGGCTATGGCTACACCTTC
>TRBD2|TRBJ2-2|TRBV5-1|NA
CASSLTSGTANTGELFF
TGCGCCAGCAGCTTGACTAGCGGGACGGCGAACACCGGGGAGCTGTTTTTT
>TRBD1|TRBJ1-1|TRBV19|NA
CASKALDRMNTEAFF
TGTGCCAGTAAGGCCCTGGACAGGATGAACACTGAAGCTTTCTTT
>TRBD2|TRBJ2-1|TRBV6-1|NA
CASSEAAGTSGRRNEQFF
TGTGCCAGCAGTGAGGCGGCCGGGACTAGCGGGAGACGAAATGAGCAGTTCTTC
>NA|TRBJ1-4|TRBV18|NA
CASSPQSSSEKLFF
TGTGCCAGCTCCCCTCAAAGTTCCTCGGAAAAACTGTTTTTT